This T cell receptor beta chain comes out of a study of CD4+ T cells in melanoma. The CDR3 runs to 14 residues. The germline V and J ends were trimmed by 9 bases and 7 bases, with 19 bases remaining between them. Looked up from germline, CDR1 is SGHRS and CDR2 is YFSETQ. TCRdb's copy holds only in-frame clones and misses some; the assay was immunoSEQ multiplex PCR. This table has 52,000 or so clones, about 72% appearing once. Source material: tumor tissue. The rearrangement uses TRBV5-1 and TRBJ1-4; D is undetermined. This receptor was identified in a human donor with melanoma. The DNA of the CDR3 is TGCGCCACCCGAAGGTCGGAGATGAGTGAAAAACTGTTTTTT. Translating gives CATRRSEMSEKLFF.